Shown below are 20 T cell receptor beta chains from a single sample sequenced in a study of OX40 agonist ivuxolimab in advanced cancers. The assay was immunoSEQ multiplex PCR, and TCRdb's table has in-frame clones only and misses some. This repertoire shows just under 95,000 clones, about nine tenths found once; its top ten account for 0.31%. Sample: CD4+ or CD8+ T cells sorted from blood, taken in a trial of the OX40 agonist ivuxolimab. These receptors were obtained from an adult with an advanced solid tumor such as melanoma, head and neck, liver or kidney cancer.

This chain joins TRBV27 and TRBJ2-7; 9 bases agree with TRBD1. The germline V gene encodes CDR1 MNHEY and CDR2 SMNVEV (reference sequence). The J segment lost 0 bases and the V segment lost 4 bases, leaving 7 bases of the junction unmatched. CDR3 length: 16 residues. CDR3 residues: CASSWAGTGNSYEQYF. CDR3 in DNA: TGTGCCAGCAGTTGGGCCGGGACAGGGAACTCCTACGAGCAGTACTTC.

This chain uses TRBV5-4 with TRBJ2-3; no firm D call. The CDR3 has 17 residues. V was cut by 0 bases and J by 0 bases, with 14 bases left in between. Germline values: CDR1 SGHNT, CDR2 YYREEE (reference sequence). CDR3: CASSLGPPVASTDTQYF. The CDR3 DNA is TGTGCCAGCAGCTTGGGACCCCCTGTCGCTAGCACAGATACGCAGTATTTT.

J is TRBJ2-1 and V is TRBV9; tentative D call: TRBD2 (6 bases). Deletions cut 3 bases from V and 4 bases from J, with 14 bases between. This CDR3 is built from 15 residues. Germline assignment: CDR1 SGDLS and CDR2 YYNGEE. In DNA, the CDR3 is TGTGCCAGCAGCGGCGGGACTCAACGATACAATGAGCAGTTCTTC. Translated: CASSGGTQRYNEQFF.

This sequence joins TRBV14 and TRBJ2-7, with 7 nucleotides matching TRBD1. Germline CDR1 is SGHDN and CDR2 is FVKESK. V lost 4 bases and J lost 2; bases outside the gene matches: 8. The CDR3 contains 15 residues. CDR3 amino acids: CASSPMTGYAYEQYF. DNA of the CDR3: TGTGCCAGCAGCCCAATGACAGGGTATGCCTACGAGCAGTACTTC.

This chain uses TRBV18 with TRBJ2-7, with D possibly matching TRBD1 (6 bases). Trimming removed 3 bases at V and 5 bases at J, with 14 bases between. CDR3 length: 14 residues. CDR1 and CDR2 from the germline V gene are KGHSH and LQKENI. In nucleotides, the CDR3 is TGTGCCAGCTCACCCCTTACCAGGGGCGACGAGCAGTACTTC. Its protein product is CASSPLTRGDEQYF. Full variable domain (remainder filled in from reference TRBV18 and TRBJ2-7): NAGVMQNPRHLVRRRGQEARLRCSPMKGHSHVYWYRQLPEEGLKFMVYLQKENIIDESGMPKERFSAEFPKEGPSILRIQQVVRGDSAAYFCASSPLTRGDEQYFGPGTRLTVT.

The chain employs TRBV6-1 and TRBJ1-3; D may be TRBD1 (5 bases). The CDR3 contains 15 residues. Germline CDR1 reads MNHNS; CDR2 reads SASEGT. Trimming took off 4 bases at V and 1 base at J, with 11 bases between the two ends. CDR3 residues: CASSARERSGNTIYF. The CDR3 DNA is TGTGCCAGCAGTGCCAGGGAGAGGTCTGGAAACACCATATATTTT.

This chain connects TRBV25-1 to TRBJ2-5, with 7 bases identical to TRBD1. After removal of 1 base from V and 5 bases from J, the junction contained 13 bases not matched to a gene. Germline CDR1 MGHDK, CDR2 SYGVNS. The CDR3 has 17 amino acids. In DNA form, the CDR3 reads TGTGCCAGCAGTGAATCATCGGGGACAGATATCGTTGAGACCCAGTACTTC. Encoded protein: CASSESSGTDIVETQYF.

The chain recombines TRBV5-1 with TRBJ1-1, with 10 bases aligning to TRBD1. Per the germline V gene, CDR1 is SGHRS and CDR2 is YFSETQ. J lost 5 bases, V lost 2 bases, and 9 bases had no gene match. The CDR3 is 16 amino acids. The CDR3, as DNA: TGCGCCAGCAGCTTTACCGGGACAGGGGATGGGACTGAAGCTTTCTTT. Amino acids: CASSFTGTGDGTEAFF.

The gene calls are TRBV7-3 and TRBJ2-7; TRBD2 aligns across 9 bases. The ends lost 1 base at V and 5 bases at J; junction bases unmatched: 9. The CDR3 is 16 amino acids. CDR1 and CDR2 (germline): SGHTA, FQGTGA. Written as DNA, the CDR3 is TGTGCCAGCAGCTTAAGAGGCGGGGGGGCGAGCAACGAGCAGTACTTC. It specifies CASSLRGGGASNEQYF.

J is TRBJ2-1 and V is TRBV5-4; D unresolved. V was cut by 6 bases and J by 1 base, with 8 bases left in between. The germline V gene encodes CDR1 SGHNT and CDR2 YYREEE (reference sequence). The CDR3 runs 13 residues. CDR3 in amino acids: CASKSPSYNEQFF. DNA for the CDR3: TGTGCCAGCAAAAGCCCATCCTACAATGAGCAGTTCTTC.

The chain employs TRBV28 and TRBJ2-3, with TRBD2 matching 9 bases. Germline V lookup: CDR1 MDHEN, CDR2 SYDVKM. This CDR3 is built from 17 residues. The junction had 13 bases not matched to a gene; V was cut back by 5 bases and J by 4 bases. CDR3 nucleotides: TGTGCCAGCAGTCTAAACGGGGTTAGCGGGGGCGCAGATACGCAGTATTTT. Translation: CASSLNGVSGGADTQYF.

The genes are TRBV2 and TRBJ1-2, with 9 bases fitting TRBD1. The CDR3 contains 18 residues. Germline V CDR1 and CDR2: SNHLY, FYNNEI. V dropped 3 bases and J dropped 3; count of bases not matched to a gene: 14. The CDR3 reads CASSDFIRRDRDDYGYTF. Written as DNA, the CDR3 is TGTGCCAGCAGTGACTTTATCCGGCGGGACAGGGATGACTATGGCTACACCTTC.

V usage is TRBV15 and J usage is TRBJ1-5; 8 bases agree with TRBD1. J was trimmed by 5 bases and V by 4 bases; bases with no gene match: 16. Germline CDR1 is LNHNV and CDR2 is YYDKDF (reference sequence). CDR3 length: 18 amino acids. CDR3 sequence reads: CATSIGGARTGWHQPQHF. In nucleotides, the CDR3 is TGTGCCACCAGCATAGGGGGGGCCCGGACAGGGTGGCATCAGCCCCAGCATTTT.

The chain is built from TRBV5-4 and TRBJ2-5, with D tentatively TRBD1 (6 bases). The CDR3 consists of 20 residues. The V gene's germline CDR1 is SGHNT and CDR2 YYREEE (reference sequence). V was pared by 0 bases and J by 2 bases, with 26 bases between. CDR3 sequence reads: CASSLGAQGIVGLTQETQYF. The DNA for the CDR3 is TGTGCCAGCAGCTTGGGGGCTCAGGGGATAGTGGGGTTAACACAAGAGACCCAGTACTTC.

The rearrangement joins TRBV6-1 to TRBJ1-1, with D perhaps TRBD1 (5 bases). Deletions cut 2 bases from V and 7 bases from J, with 11 bases between. This CDR3 contains 13 residues. Germline values: CDR1 MNHNS, CDR2 SASEGT. The DNA for the CDR3 is TGTGCCAGCAGTGAAATGGGAGGGGATGAAGCTTTCTTT. Amino acids: CASSEMGGDEAFF.

The chain has TRBV5-1 and TRBJ1-2, with 8 bases fitting TRBD1. The germline gives CDR1 SGHRS, CDR2 YFSETQ. Trimming took 4 bases from V and 6 from J; bases not matched to a gene: 5. The CDR3 extends over 13 amino acids. The CDR3 is CASSPDRVHGYTF. Here the CDR3 DNA reads TGCGCCAGCAGCCCGGACAGGGTACATGGCTACACCTTC.

The chain couples TRBV27 to TRBJ1-5; D is undetermined. The germline V and J ends were trimmed by 3 bases and 4 bases, with 10 bases remaining between them. Germline lookup yields CDR1 MNHEY and CDR2 SMNVEV (reference sequence). The CDR3 covers 14 residues. Here the CDR3 DNA reads TGTGCCAGCAGTTTTGAGGGTCTAAATCAGCCCCAGCATTTT. Translated, it gives CASSFEGLNQPQHF.

The chain joins TRBV6-4 to TRBJ1-2; TRBD1 matches 11 bases. The CDR3 consists of 14 residues. V lost 4 bases to trimming and J lost 7 bases; unmatched junction nucleotides: 5. Germline lookup yields CDR1 MRHNA and CDR2 SNTAGT. DNA of the CDR3: TGTGCCAGCAGTGCGGACAGGGGGCGCGGTGGCTACACCTTC. Protein: CASSADRGRGGYTF.

This clone appeared once. The rearrangement links TRBV18 to TRBJ1-1; TRBD1 is a possible D gene (5 bases). The ends were cut back, 3 bases at V and 0 bases at J, with 11 bases in the middle. The CDR3 has 15 residues. The germline V gene encodes CDR1 KGHSH and CDR2 LQKENI. CDR3 region: CASSPGTSLNTEAFF. CDR3 nucleotide sequence: TGTGCCAGCTCACCCGGGACTTCTCTGAACACTGAAGCTTTCTTT.

This clone was observed a single time. The V and J genes are TRBV5-1 and TRBJ1-5; D ambiguous. V was trimmed by 5 bases and J by 4 bases, leaving 4 bases between them. The CDR3 runs to 11 residues. From germline, CDR1 is SGHRS and CDR2 YFSETQ. The CDR3 sequence is CASRWNQPQHF. CDR3 in DNA: TGCGCCAGCAGATGGAATCAGCCCCAGCATTTT.